This is a list of T cell receptor beta chains from one sample in a study of human T cells and chemical hapten exposure. TCRdb fed the RACE reads into MiXCR, producing one record per CDR3 protein. The data hold approximately 75,000 distinct CDR3 sequences, with around 8.8% observed a single time. This specimen was whole blood, taken in connection with sensitization to the hapten diphenylcyclopropenone (DPC). The receptors were gathered from a woman in her fifties or sixties with alopecia areata. Some clones in this sample may be carry-over from other donors' samples. Each CDR3 is given without its conserved first and last residue. The D gene is left open where the match is weak.

TRBJ1-5	TRBV7-2	.	ASSSQGGQPQH
TRBJ2-5	TRBV7-8	TRBD2	ASSLPLGLAGEETQY
TRBJ1-5	TRBV6-6	.	ASSYGSTNQPQH
TRBJ2-5	TRBV29-1	TRBD2	SVDSGEETQY
TRBJ2-1	TRBV29-1	TRBD2	SAFTSGRGDEQF
TRBJ2-1	TRBV5-1	.	ASSLRGSYNEQF
TRBJ2-1	TRBV10-3	TRBD2	ATTGLGGGTNNEQF
TRBJ2-2	TRBV4-2	TRBD2	ASSQDQAAGGLRELF
TRBJ1-1	TRBV20-1	.	SVRQALNTEAF
TRBJ2-1	TRBV10-2	.	ATRGLASSYNEQF
TRBJ2-7	TRBV20-1	TRBD2	SARLAGEVYEQY